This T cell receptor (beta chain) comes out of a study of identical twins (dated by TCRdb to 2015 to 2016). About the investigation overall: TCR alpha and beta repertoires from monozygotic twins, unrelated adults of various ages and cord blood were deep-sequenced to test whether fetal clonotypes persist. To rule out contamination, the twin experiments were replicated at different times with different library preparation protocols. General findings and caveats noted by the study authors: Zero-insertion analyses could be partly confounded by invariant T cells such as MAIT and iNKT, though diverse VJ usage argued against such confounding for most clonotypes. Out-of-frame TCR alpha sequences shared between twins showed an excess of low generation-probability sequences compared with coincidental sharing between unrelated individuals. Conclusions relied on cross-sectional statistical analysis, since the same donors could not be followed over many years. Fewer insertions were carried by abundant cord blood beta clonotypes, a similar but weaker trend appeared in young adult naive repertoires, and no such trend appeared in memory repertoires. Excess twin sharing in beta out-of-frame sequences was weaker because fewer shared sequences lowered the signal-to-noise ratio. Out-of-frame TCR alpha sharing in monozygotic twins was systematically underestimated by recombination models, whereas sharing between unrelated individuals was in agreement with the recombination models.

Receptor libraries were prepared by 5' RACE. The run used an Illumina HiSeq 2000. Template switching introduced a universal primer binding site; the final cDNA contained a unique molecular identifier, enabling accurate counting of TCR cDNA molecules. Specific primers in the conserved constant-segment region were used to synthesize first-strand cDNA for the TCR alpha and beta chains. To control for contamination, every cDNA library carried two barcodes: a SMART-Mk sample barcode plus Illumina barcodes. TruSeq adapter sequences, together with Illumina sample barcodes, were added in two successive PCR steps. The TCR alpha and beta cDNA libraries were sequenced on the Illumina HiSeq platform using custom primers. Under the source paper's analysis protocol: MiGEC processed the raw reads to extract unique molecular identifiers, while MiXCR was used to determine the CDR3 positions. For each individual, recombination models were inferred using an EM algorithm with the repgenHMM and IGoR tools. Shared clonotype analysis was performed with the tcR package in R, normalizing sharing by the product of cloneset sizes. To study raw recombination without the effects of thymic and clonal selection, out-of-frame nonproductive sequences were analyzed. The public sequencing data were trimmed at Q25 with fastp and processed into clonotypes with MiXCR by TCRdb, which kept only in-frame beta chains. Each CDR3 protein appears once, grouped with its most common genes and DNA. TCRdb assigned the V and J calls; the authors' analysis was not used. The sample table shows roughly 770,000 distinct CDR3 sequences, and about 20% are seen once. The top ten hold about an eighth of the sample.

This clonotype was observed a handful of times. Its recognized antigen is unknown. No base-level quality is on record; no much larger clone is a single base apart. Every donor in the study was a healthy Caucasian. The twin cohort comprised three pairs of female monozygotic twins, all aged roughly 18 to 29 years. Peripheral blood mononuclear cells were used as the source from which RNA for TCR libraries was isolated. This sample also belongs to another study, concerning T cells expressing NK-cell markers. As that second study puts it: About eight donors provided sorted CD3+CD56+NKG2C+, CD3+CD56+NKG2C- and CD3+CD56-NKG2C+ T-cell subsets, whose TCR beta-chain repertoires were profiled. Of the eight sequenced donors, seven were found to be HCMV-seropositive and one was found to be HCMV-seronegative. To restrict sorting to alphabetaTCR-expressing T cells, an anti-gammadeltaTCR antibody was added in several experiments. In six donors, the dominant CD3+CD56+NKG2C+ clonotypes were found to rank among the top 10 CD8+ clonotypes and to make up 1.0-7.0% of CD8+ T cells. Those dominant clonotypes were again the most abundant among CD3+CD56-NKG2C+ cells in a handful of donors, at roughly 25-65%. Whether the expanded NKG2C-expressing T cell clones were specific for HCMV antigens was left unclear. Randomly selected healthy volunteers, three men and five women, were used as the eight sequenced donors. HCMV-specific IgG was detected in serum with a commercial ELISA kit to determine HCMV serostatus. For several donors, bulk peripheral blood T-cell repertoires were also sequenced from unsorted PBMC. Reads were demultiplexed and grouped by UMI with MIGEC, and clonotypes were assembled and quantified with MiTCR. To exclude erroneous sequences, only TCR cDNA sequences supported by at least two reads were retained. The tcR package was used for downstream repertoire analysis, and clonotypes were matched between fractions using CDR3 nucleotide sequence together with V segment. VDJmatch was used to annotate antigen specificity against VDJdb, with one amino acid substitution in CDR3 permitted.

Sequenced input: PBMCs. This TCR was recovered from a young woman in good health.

The CDR3 protein sequence reads: CASSPGLLNEQYF. Read as DNA, the sequence is TGTGCCAGCAGCCCGGGACTTCTTAACGAGCAGTACTTC. The rearranged chain carries TRBV7-8 and TRBJ2-7; the D gene is possibly TRBD2, with 6 bases matching. Per the germline V gene, SGHVS is the CDR1 and FQNEAQ is the CDR2. The CDR3 starts with the cysteine, ends with the phenylalanine, and has 13 residues. CDR3 DNA only is kept here, 39 bases in frame from base 1. V is shortened by 5 bases, J by 5 bases, and the region joining them spans 13 bases.